The rows below give T cell receptor beta chains drawn from one sample of a study of prognosis after radiotherapy for stage I lung cancer. TCRdb re-analysed the multiplex PCR reads in MiXCR, keeping a single row per CDR3 protein. The table includes approximately 35,000 distinct CDR3 sequences, 30% to 35% detected once. The sequences come from PBMCs, collected before or after stereotactic body radiation therapy (not recorded which). Every receptor here comes from a donor aged 50 or older with non-small cell lung cancer. Each CDR3 is given with its conserved first and last residue. The D gene is left open where the match is weak. A row's size may be missing; if present it is once, few, many or a size class.

clone size | J gene | D gene | V gene | CDR3 protein | CDR3 DNA
NA | TRBJ1-2 | TRBD1 | TRBV24-1 | CATSDPAGTVGGYTF | TGTGCCACCAGTGATCCAGCCGGGACAGTGGGCGGCTACACCTTC
many | TRBJ2-5 | TRBD2 | TRBV6-5 | CASSSRSGGTQETQYF | TGTGCCAGCAGTTCCCGAAGCGGGGGGACCCAAGAGACCCAGTACTTC
many | TRBJ1-4 | NA | TRBV6-5 | CASSSRGGVGEKLFF | TGTGCCAGCAGTTCTCGAGGGGGGGTGGGTGAAAAACTGTTTTTT
NA | TRBJ1-2 | TRBD1 | TRBV29-1 | CSVEEARDSGSYTF | TGCAGCGTTGAAGAGGCCCGGGACAGCGGGAGCTACACCTTC
many | TRBJ1-5 | NA | TRBV7-2 | CASSLGPQRGQPQHF | TGTGCCAGCAGCCTCGGACCCCAGAGGGGTCAGCCCCAGCATTTT
many | TRBJ2-2 | TRBD2 | TRBV30 | CAWKGLAGRASFTGELFF | TGTGCCTGGAAGGGGCTAGCGGGGAGGGCATCTTTCACCGGGGAGCTGTTTTTT
many | TRBJ2-2 | TRBD1 | TRBV20-1 | CSARPVGTANTGELFF | TGCAGTGCTAGACCTGTCGGGACAGCCAACACCGGGGAGCTGTTTTTT
NA | TRBJ1-2 | NA | TRBV7-2 | CASSLSGGAGHVYTF | TGTGCCAGCAGCCTAAGCGGGGGCGCAGGGCATGTCTACACCTTC
many | TRBJ2-5 | NA | TRBV12-3/TRBV12-4 | CASKLGPTGETQYF | TGTGCCAGCAAGCTAGGGCCGACCGGAGAGACCCAGTACTTC
many | TRBJ2-4 | NA | TRBV4-1 | CASSQPGGAKNIQYF | TGCGCCAGCAGCCAGCCCGGCGGTGCCAAAAACATTCAGTACTTC
NA | TRBJ1-6 | TRBD1 | TRBV7-3 | CASRATGGPGSPLHF | TGTGCCAGCAGAGCGACAGGGGGCCCTGGTTCACCCCTACACTTT